This T cell receptor (beta chain) was obtained from a study of T cells after yellow fever vaccination. MiXCR was run by TCRdb on the 5' RACE reads, yielding one entry per CDR3 protein. Altogether 150,000 or so distinct CDR3 sequences are present, around 8.5% being singletons, with the ten largest covering about 40%. This receptor was identified in a man aged 18 to 30 who received the YFV17D yellow fever vaccine. The sample here was CD8+ T cells sorted from PBMCs, taken 45 days after the yellow fever booster vaccination.

CDR3 nucleotides: TGTGCCATCAGTGAGTCGAGGACAGGGGTAGTGGGCAATGAGCAGTTCTTC. As protein: CAISESRTGVVGNEQFF. The chain couples TRBV10-3 to TRBJ2-1; 9 bases map to TRBD1. The CDR3 contains 17 residues. Per the germline V gene, CDR1 is ENHRY and CDR2 is SYGVKD. V shed 0 bases and J 6 bases; nucleotides not matched to a gene: 9.